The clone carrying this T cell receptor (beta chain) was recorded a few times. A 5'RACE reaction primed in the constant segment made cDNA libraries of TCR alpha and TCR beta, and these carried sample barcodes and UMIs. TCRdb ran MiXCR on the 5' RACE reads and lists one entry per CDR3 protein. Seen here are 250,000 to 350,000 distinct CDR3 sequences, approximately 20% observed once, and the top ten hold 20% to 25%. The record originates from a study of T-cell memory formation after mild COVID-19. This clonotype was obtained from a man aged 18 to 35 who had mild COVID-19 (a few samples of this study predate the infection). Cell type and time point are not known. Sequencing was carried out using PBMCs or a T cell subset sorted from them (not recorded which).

The CDR3 DNA sequence: TGCAGCGTTGACGGGACGGCCTCGGGGCAGTACTTC. The encoded protein is CSVDGTASGQYF. J is TRBJ2-7 and V is TRBV29-1; D tentatively fits TRBD1 or TRBD2 (5 bases each). The CDR3 length is 12 residues. Germline CDR1 is SQVTM and CDR2 is ANQGSEA. V was clipped by 3 bases and J by 9 bases, with 15 bases between them.